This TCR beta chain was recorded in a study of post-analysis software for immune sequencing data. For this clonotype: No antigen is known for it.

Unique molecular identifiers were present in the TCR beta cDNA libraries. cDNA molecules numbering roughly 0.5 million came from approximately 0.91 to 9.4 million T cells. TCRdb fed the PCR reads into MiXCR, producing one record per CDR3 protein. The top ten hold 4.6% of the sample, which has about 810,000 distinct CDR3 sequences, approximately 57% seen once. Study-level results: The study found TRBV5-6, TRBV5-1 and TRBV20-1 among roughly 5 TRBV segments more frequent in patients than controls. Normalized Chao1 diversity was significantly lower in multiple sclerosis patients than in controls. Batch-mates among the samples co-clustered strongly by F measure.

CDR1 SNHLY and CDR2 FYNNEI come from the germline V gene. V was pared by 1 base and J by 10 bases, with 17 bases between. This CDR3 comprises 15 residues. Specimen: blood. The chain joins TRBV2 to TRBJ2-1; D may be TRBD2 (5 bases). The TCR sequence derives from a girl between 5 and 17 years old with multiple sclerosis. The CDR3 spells CASSEGHWTVVEQFF. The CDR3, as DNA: TGTGCCAGCAGTGAAGGTCATTGGACTGTGGTGGAGCAGTTCTTC.